This TCR beta chain was documented in a study of blood T cell repertoires in COVID-19. Original processing methods: Quantification of nucleated cells was approximated via reference gene primer amplification. The repertoire was sequenced with immunoSEQ multiplex PCR; TCRdb's copy has only in-frame clones and lacks some. That table is the source of V, J and clone size, and D and trimming were worked out from the DNA. Of roughly 250,000 clones in the sample, approximately 91% are singletons; the top ten hold roughly 2.1%. CDR1 is LNHDA and CDR2 is SQIVND in the germline V gene (reference sequence). V lost 5 bases to trimming and J lost 7 bases, with 12 bases between them. This CDR3 has 13 amino acids.

The rearrangement uses TRBV19 and TRBJ1-5; weak D call: TRBD1 (5 bases). This receptor was obtained from a woman aged 40 to 50 with acute COVID-19. Sample: PBMCs or T cells enriched from blood (not recorded which). The CDR3 region is CASSSGVRQPQHF. CDR3 bases: TGTGCCAGTAGTTCGGGGGTTCGACAGCCCCAGCATTTT.